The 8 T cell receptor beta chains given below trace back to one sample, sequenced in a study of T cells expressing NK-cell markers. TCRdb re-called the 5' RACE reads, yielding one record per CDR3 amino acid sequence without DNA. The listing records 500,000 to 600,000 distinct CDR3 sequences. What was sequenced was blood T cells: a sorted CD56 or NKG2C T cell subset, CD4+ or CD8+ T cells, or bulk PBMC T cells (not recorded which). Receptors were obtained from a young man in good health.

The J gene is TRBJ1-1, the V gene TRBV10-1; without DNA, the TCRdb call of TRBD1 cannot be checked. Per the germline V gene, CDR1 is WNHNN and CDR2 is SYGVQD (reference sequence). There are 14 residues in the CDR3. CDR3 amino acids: CASSESTGGDEAFF.

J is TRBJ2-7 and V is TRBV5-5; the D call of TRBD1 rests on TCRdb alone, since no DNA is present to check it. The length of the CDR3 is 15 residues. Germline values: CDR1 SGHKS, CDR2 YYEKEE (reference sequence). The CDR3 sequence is CASSLAGQGVYEQYF. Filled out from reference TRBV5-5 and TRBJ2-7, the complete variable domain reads DAGVTQSPTHLIKTRGQQVTLRCSPISGHKSVSWYQQVLGQGPQFIFQYYEKEERGRGNFPDRFSARQFPNYSSELNVNALLLGDSALYLCASSLAGQGVYEQYFGPGTRLTVT.

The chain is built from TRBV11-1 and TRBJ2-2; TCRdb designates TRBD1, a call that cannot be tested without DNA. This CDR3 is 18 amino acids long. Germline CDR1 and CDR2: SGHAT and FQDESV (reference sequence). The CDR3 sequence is CASSPPRFAEQNTGELFF.

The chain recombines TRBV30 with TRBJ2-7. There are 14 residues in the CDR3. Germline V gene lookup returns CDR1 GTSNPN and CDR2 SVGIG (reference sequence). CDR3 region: CAWRSGRRDYEQYF.

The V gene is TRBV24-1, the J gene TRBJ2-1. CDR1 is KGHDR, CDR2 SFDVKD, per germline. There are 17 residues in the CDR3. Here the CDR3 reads CATSDLPRATSYNEQFF.

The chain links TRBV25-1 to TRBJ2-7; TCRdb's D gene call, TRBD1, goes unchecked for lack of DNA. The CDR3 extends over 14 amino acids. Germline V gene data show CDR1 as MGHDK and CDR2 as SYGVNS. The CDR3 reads CASSESPQGGEQYF.

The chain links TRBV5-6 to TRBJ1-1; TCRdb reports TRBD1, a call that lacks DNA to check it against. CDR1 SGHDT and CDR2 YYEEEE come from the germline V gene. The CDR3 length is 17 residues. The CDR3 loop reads CASSSPRQGGVDTEAFF.

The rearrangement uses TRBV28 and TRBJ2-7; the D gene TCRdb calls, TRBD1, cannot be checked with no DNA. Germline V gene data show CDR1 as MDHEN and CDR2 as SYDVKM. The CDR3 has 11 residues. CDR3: CASGAAYEQYF. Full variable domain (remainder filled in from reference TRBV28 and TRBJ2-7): DVKVTQSSRYLVKRTGEKVFLECVQDMDHENMFWYRQDPGLGLRLIYFSYDVKMKEKGDIPEGYSVSREKKERFSLILESASTNQTSMYLCASGAAYEQYFGPGTRLTVT.